This T cell receptor beta chain was captured in a study of T cell responses to AZD1222 COVID-19 vaccine. Repertoires were generated with immunoSEQ multiplex PCR, while TCRdb's copy carries only in-frame clones and drops some. Among about 150,000 clones listed, roughly nine tenths were seen once. Notes on the study in general: Regions 160-218 and 743-854 held dominance among vaccine-associated CD4 TCRs, which spanned spike. The peak T cell response came first, and repertoires were sampled only after it. Recipients of AZD1222 seropositive at baseline numbered only 5 or 6. Nearly half of spike-specific TCRs reportedly target unmutated variant regions.

Concerning this clone itself: Antigen specificity is unknown.

The CDR3 is 15 amino acids. CDR1 is MNHEY, CDR2 SVGAGI, per germline. V lost 6 bases and J lost 5; bases outside the gene matches: 9. The sample consisted of peripheral blood, taken after recovery from COVID-19. This TCR came from an adult who had recovered from COVID-19. The V and J genes are TRBV6-5 and TRBJ2-7; the match to TRBD2 covers 11 bases. CDR3 protein: CASRTVLAGVNEQYF. The CDR3 DNA reads as TGTGCCAGCAGGACCGTACTAGCGGGAGTAAACGAGCAGTACTTC.